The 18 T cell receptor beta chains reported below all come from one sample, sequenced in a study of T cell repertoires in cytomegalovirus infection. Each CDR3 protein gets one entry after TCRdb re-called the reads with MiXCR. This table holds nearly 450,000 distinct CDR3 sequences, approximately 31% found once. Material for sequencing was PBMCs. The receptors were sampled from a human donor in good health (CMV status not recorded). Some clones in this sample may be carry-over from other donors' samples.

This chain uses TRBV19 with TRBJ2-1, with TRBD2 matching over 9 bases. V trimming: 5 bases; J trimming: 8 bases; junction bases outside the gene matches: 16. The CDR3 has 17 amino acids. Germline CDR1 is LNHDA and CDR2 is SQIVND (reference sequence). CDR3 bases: TGTGCCAGTAGTGCCGGGGGACTAGCCAAAGTGGGGTATGAGCAGTTCTTC. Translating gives CASSAGGLAKVGYEQFF.

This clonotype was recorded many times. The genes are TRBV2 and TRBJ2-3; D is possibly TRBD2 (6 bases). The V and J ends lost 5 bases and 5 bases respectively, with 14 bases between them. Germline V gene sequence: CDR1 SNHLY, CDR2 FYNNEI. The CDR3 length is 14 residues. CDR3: CASSYGGQRDTQYF. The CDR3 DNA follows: TGTGCCAGCAGTTACGGGGGTCAGAGAGATACGCAGTATTTT.

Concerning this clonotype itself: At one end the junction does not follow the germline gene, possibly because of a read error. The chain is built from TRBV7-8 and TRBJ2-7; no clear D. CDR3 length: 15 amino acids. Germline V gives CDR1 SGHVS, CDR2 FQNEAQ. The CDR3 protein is CASSLGPFGTYERYF. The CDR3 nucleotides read TGTGCCAGCAGCTTAGGACCCTTCGGCACCTACGAGCGGTACTTC.

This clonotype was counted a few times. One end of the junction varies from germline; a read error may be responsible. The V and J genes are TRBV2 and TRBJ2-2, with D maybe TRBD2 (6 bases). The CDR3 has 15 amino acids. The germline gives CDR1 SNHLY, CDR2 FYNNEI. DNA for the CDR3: TGTGCCAGCAGGGAAGCGGGTCACTACACCGGGGAGCTGTTTTTT. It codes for CASREAGHYTGELFF. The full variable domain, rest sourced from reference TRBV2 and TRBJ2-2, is EPEVTQTPSHQVTQMGQEVILRCVPISNHLYFYWYRQILGQKVEFLVSFYNNEISEKSEIFDDQFSVERPDGSNFTLKIRSTKLEDSAMYFCASREAGHYTGELFFGEGSRLTVL.

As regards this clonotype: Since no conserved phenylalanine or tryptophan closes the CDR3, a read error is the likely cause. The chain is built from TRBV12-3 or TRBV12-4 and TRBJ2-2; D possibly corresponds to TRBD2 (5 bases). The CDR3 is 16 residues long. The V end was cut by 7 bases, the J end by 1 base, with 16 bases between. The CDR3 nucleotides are TGTGCCAGCACCCTGCGGACTCCTTGGAACACCGGGGAGCTGTTTTGT. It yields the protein CASTLRTPWNTGELFC.

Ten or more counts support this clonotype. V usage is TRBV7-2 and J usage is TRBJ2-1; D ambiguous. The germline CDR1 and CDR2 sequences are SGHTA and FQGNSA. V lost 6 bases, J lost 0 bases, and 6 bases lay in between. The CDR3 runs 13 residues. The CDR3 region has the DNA TGTGCCAGCAGTCGAAGCTCCTACAATGAGCAGTTCTTC. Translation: CASSRSSYNEQFF. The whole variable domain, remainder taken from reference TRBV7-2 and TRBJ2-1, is GAGVSQSPSNKVTEKGKDVELRCDPISGHTALYWYRQSLGQGLEFLIYFQGNSAPDKSGLPSDRFSAERTGGSVSTLTIQRTQQEDSAVYLCASSRSSYNEQFFGPGTRLTVL.

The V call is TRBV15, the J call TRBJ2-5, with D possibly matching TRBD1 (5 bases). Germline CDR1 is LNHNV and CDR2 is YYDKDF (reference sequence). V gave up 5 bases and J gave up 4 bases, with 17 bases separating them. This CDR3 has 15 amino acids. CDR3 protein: CATSGPRVGGETQYF. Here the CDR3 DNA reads TGTGCCACCAGCGGACCCAGGGTCGGTGGAGAGACCCAGTACTTC.

CDR3 nucleotide sequence: TGTGCCAGCAGTCAGGGGACGGGACTAGCGGATTCCTACGAGCAGTACTTC. This encodes CASSQGTGLADSYEQYF. This chain connects TRBV6-2 or TRBV6-3 to TRBJ2-7, with 11 positions matching TRBD2. Germline assignment: CDR1 MNHEY and CDR2 SVGEGT. Unmatched junction bases numbered 10, after V lost 5 bases and J lost 1 base. The CDR3 contains 17 residues.

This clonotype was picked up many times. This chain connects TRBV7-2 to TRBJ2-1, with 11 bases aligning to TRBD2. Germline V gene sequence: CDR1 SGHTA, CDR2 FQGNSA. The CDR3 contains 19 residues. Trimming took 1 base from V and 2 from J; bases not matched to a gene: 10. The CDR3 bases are TGTGCCAGCAGCTTAGGGCCCCCGGGTAGCGGGGGGGCCTACAATGAGCAGTTCTTC. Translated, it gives CASSLGPPGSGGAYNEQFF.

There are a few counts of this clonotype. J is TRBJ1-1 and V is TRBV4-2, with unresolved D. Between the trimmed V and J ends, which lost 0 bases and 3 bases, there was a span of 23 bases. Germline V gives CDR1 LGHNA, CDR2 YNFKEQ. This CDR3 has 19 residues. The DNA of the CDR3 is TGTGCCAGCAGCCAAGATTTGAGAGCTGGGCGCGGCAGTCACACTGAAGCTTTCTTT. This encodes CASSQDLRAGRGSHTEAFF.

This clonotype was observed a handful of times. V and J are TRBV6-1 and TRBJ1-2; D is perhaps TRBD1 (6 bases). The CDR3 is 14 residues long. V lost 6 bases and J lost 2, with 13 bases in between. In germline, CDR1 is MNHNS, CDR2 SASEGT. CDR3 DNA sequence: TGTGCCAGCAGACCCGGGGACACAAACTATGGCTACACCTTC. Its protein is CASRPGDTNYGYTF.

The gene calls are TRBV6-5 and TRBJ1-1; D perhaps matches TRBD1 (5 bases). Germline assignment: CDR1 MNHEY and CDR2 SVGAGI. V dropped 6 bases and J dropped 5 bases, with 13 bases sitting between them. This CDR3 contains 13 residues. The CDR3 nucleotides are TGTGCCAGCAGGTGGGACCTGGGGACTGAAGCTTTCTTT. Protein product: CASRWDLGTEAFF.

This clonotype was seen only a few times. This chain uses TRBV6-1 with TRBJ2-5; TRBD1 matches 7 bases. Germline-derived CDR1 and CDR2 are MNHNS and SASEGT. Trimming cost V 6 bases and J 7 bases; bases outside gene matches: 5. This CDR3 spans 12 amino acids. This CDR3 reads CASSRQGRTQYF. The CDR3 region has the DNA TGTGCCAGCAGCCGACAGGGCCGGACCCAGTACTTC.

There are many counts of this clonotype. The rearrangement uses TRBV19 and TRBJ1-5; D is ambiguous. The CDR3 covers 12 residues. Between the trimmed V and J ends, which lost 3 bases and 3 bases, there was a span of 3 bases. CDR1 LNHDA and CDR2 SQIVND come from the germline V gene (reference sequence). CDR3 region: CASSMANQPQHF. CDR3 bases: TGTGCCAGTAGTATGGCCAATCAGCCCCAGCATTTT. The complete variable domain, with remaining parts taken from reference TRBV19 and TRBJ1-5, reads DGGITQSPKYLFRKEGQNVTLSCEQNLNHDAMYWYRQDPGQGLRLIYYSQIVNDFQKGDIAEGYSVSREKKESFPLTVTSAQKNPTAFYLCASSMANQPQHFGDGTRLSIL.

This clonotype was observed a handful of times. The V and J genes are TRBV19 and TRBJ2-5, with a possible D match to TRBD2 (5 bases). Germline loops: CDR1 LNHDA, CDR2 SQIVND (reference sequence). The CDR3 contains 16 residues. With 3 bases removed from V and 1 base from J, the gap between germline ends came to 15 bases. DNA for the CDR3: TGTGCCAGTAGTATTAGCGCCGGGCAGTCCCAAGAGACCCAGTACTTC. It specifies CASSISAGQSQETQYF.

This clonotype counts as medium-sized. CDR3 bases: TGTGCCAGCACCCCAGGGGCGGGGGACGAGCAGTACTTC. As protein: CASTPGAGDEQYF. This rearrangement joins TRBV7-9 to TRBJ2-7, with a weak D call TRBD2 (7 bases). Trimming cost V 7 bases and J 5 bases, with 15 bases left between them. Germline CDR1 reads SEHNR; CDR2 reads FQNEAQ (reference sequence). CDR3 length equals 13 residues.

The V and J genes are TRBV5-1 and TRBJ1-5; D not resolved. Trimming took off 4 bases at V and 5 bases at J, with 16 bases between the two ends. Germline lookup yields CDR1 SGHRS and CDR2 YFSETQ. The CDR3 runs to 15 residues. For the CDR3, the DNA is TGCGCCAGCAGCGATCCTGCGGAGGCCGATCAGCCCCAGCATTTT. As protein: CASSDPAEADQPQHF.

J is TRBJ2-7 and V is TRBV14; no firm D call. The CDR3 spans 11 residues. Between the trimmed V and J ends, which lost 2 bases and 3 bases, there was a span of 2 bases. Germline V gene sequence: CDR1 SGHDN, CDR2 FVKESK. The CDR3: CASSQLYEQYF. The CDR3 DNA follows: TGTGCCAGCAGCCAACTCTACGAGCAGTACTTC.